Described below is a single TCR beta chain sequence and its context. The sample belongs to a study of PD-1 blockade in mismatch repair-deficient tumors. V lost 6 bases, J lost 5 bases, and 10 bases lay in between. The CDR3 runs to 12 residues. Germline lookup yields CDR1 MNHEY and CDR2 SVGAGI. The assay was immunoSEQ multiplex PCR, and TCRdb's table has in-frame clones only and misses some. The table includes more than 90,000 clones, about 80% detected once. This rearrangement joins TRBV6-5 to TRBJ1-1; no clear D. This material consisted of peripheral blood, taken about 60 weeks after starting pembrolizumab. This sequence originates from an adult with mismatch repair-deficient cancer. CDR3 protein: CASRSEWTEAFF. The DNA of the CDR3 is TGTGCCAGCAGGAGTGAATGGACTGAAGCTTTCTTT.